Described below is a single TCR beta chain sequence and its context. The antigen remains undetermined. A read error may produce the germline difference seen at one junction end. These data come from a study of vaccination and CD4 T cells after COVID-19. The overall study: Investigators took post-vaccine samples a median approximately 73 days after dose two, within a range of 14 to 241.

CDR1 and CDR2 from the germline V gene are SGHVS and FQNEAQ. The CDR3 runs to 14 residues. Described treatment: approximately nine-day PBMC culture with coronavirus spike peptide pools or control peptides (ViraFEST assay). Gathering of the CD4+ T cells, from the unexposed donor, took place before the COVID-19 pandemic (2011-2018). IL-2 at about 9.3 IU/ml and peptide pools at around 10 ug/ml were added to PBMCs cultured at approximately 2 million per well. As cell numbers allowed, unexposed-donor CD4+ T cells faced SARS-CoV-2 S/N and four cold-coronavirus spikes. Sequencing of the DNA from cultured CD4+ T cells was carried out with the Oncomine TCR Beta short-read assay. Using the QIAamp micro DNA kit, genomic DNA was extracted from the CD4+ T cells that had been cultured. Each CDR3 protein is one row after TCRdb ran MiXCR on the PCR reads. Of approximately 9,300 distinct CDR3 sequences in the sample, roughly a third were seen once.

The genes are TRBV7-8 and TRBJ1-3; the D gene is possibly TRBD1 (6 bases). The receptor was isolated from a human donor in good health. Sequencing used CD4+ T cells from blood, cultured in vitro. DNA of the CDR3: TGTGCCAGCAGCTTAGGCAGGGGCGGAAACACCGTATATTTT. Encoded protein: CASSLGRGGNTVYF.